The rows below give T cell receptor beta chains drawn from one sample of a study of blood T cell repertoires in COVID-19. Using immunoSEQ multiplex PCR, the repertoire was profiled, and TCRdb retains in-frame clones only, with some absent. The sample has about 210,000 clones, 80% to 85% seen once. Sequenced: peripheral blood. The receptors shown here come from a woman aged 70-85 years with COVID-19, enrolled during active disease. Both conserved end residues are part of each CDR3. Fields, in order: J gene, D gene, clone size, V gene, CDR3 DNA, CDR3 protein. The D gene is left open where the match is weak. Clone size is given for some rows only: seen once, a few or many times, or a class if the clone is expanded.

>TRBJ1-2|TRBD1|.|TRBV5-1
TGCGCCAGCAGCGCCGGGACAGGGGGCCTCGGCTACACCTTC
CASSAGTGGLGYTF
>TRBJ2-7|.|.|TRBV3-1/TRBV3-2
TGTGCCAGCAGCCCCCTAGGCTCGCCCGAGCAGTACTTC
CASSPLGSPEQYF
>TRBJ1-1|.|.|TRBV6-5
TGTGCCAGCAGTTACTCCTATTCAGGGAACACTGAAGCTTTCTTT
CASSYSYSGNTEAFF
>TRBJ2-7|TRBD2|.|TRBV9
TGTGCCAGCAGCGAGGGACTAGCGGGAGCAAGGGGGCTCTACGAGCAGTACTTC
CASSEGLAGARGLYEQYF
>TRBJ1-5|TRBD1|.|TRBV7-9
TGTGCCAGCAGCAGGGACAGGGGGAAGCAGCCCCAGCATTTT
CASSRDRGKQPQHF
>TRBJ2-5|TRBD1|.|TRBV3-1/TRBV3-2
TGTGCCAGCAGCCTTGGGACAGGGAAATACCAAGAGACCCAGTACTTC
CASSLGTGKYQETQYF
>TRBJ2-5|.|.|TRBV6-5
TGTGCCAGCAGTTACTCGGGGCTGGTTGAAGAGACCCAGTACTTC
CASSYSGLVEETQYF
>TRBJ2-2|TRBD1|.|TRBV5-1
TGCGCCAGCAGCTTGGACAGGGGGGCCACCGGGGAGCTGTTTTTT
CASSLDRGATGELFF
>TRBJ1-2|TRBD1|once|TRBV6-5
TGTGCCAGCAGTTACACGGACAGGCCTCCTAACTATGGCTACACCTTC
CASSYTDRPPNYGYTF
>TRBJ1-5|TRBD1|.|TRBV5-4
TGTGCCAGCAGCCGGGACAGGGTTGGTCAGCCCCAGCATTTT
CASSRDRVGQPQHF
>TRBJ2-3|TRBD1|.|TRBV5-6
TGTGCCAGCAGCTGGGGACAGCTGACCACAGATACGCAGTATTTT
CASSWGQLTTDTQYF
>TRBJ1-2|.|.|TRBV6-1
TGTGCCAGCAGTGAATCTATTGGCTACACCTTC
CASSESIGYTF
>TRBJ1-2|.|.|TRBV5-4
TGTGCCAGCAGCTTGGGACAGCTTAATGGCTACACCTTC
CASSLGQLNGYTF
>TRBJ2-7|.|.|TRBV15
TGTGCCACCAGCAGAGATACCCCTAACGAGCAGTACTTC
CATSRDTPNEQYF
>TRBJ2-5|TRBD2|.|TRBV2
TGTGCCGGGGGAAGGGGACTAGCGGCTGCGGTAGAGACCCAGTACTTC
CAGGRGLAAAVETQYF
>TRBJ2-6|.|once|TRBV7-8
TGTGCCAGCAGCTCGGGGGGCCCTGGGGCCAACGTCCTGACTTTC
CASSSGGPGANVLTF
>TRBJ1-2|.|.|TRBV5-1
TGCGCCAGCAGCTTCGAAGGGGTAGCTAACTATGGCTACACCTTC
CASSFEGVANYGYTF
>TRBJ2-5|.|.|TRBV6-5
TGTGCCAGCTCACAGGTACAAGAGACCCAGTACTTC
CASSQVQETQYF
>TRBJ2-7|TRBD2|.|TRBV27
TGTGCCAGCAGTTTAAGGGCTAGCGGGAGGAACTTCTACGAGCAGTACTTC
CASSLRASGRNFYEQYF
>TRBJ2-3|.|.|TRBV30
TGTGCCTGGAGTGTACAAGATTTTAAGCAGTATTTT
CAWSVQDFKQYF
>TRBJ2-2|.|.|TRBV28
TGTGCCAGCGGCATGGGGGGAGAAAACACCGGGGAGCTGTTTTTT
CASGMGGENTGELFF
>TRBJ2-7|.|.|TRBV6-1
TGTGCCAGCAGTGAAGCACTGAGGGACTACGAGCAGTACTTC
CASSEALRDYEQYF
>TRBJ2-3|.|.|TRBV5-1
TGCGCCAGCAGCTTTGGGAGCTTTATCACAGATACGCAGTATTTT
CASSFGSFITDTQYF
>TRBJ2-3|.|.|TRBV6-2/TRBV6-3
TGTGCCAGCAGTTACAGAGGAGCAGATACGCAGTATTTT
CASSYRGADTQYF
>TRBJ1-3|.|few|TRBV7-9
TGTGCCAGCAGCTCATGGACCGGGGTCTCTGGAAACACCATATATTTT
CASSSWTGVSGNTIYF
>TRBJ2-2|.|.|TRBV28
TGTGCCAGCAGTCCCTCGACAGGGAACACCGGGGAGCTGTTTTTT
CASSPSTGNTGELFF
>TRBJ2-7|.|.|TRBV5-1
TGCGCCAGCAGGGCAGGGGACTACGAGCAGTACTTC
CASRAGDYEQYF
>TRBJ1-2|TRBD1|once|TRBV30
TGTGCCTGGAGTGTACTTTACGGACAGGGGGCTTTGGGCTACACCTTC
CAWSVLYGQGALGYTF
>TRBJ2-3|TRBD2|.|TRBV10-1
TGCGCCAGCAAAGTAGCGGGAGAGCCTTCATCCTGCACAGATACGCAGTATTTT
CASKVAGEPSSCTDTQYF
>TRBJ2-5|.|.|TRBV28
TGTGCCAGCAGTTTCGAGGGAGTCGAAGAGACCCAGTACTTC
CASSFEGVEETQYF
>TRBJ1-1|.|.|TRBV10-1
TGCGCCAGAGAAACAGGTGAAGCTTTCTTT
CARETGEAFF
>TRBJ2-1|.|.|TRBV5-1
TGCGCCAGCAGCTTGTTCCCAGACAATGAGCAGTTCTTC
CASSLFPDNEQFF
>TRBJ2-3|TRBD2|.|TRBV7-8
TGTGCCAGCAGCTTTAGGGGCGGTCGACTAGCGGGAGAGGGCGATACGCAGTATTTT
CASSFRGGRLAGEGDTQYF
>TRBJ2-3|TRBD2|once|TRBV10-3
TGTGCCATCAGTGAGGCTAGCGGGTACACAGATACGCAGTATTTT
CAISEASGYTDTQYF
>TRBJ2-1|TRBD2|medium-sized|TRBV9
TGTGCCAGCAGCATTAGCGGGAGCTCCTACAATGAGCAGTTCTTC
CASSISGSSYNEQFF
>TRBJ2-3|TRBD1|.|TRBV7-6
TGTGCCAGCAGCTTGATGGGACAGCGAACAGATACGCAGTATTTT
CASSLMGQRTDTQYF
>TRBJ2-1|TRBD1|.|TRBV5-1
TGCGCCAGCAGCTTGGAGCCAGGGGGTGGCAATGAGCAGTTCTTC
CASSLEPGGGNEQFF
>TRBJ1-2|TRBD1|.|TRBV6-5
TGTGCCAGCAGCGGGAACAGGGGATTGTTCGGGGGCTACACCTTC
CASSGNRGLFGGYTF
>TRBJ2-1|TRBD2|.|TRBV5-1
TGCGCCAGCAGCTTGGCCTCGACTAGCGGGGATGAGCAGTTCTTC
CASSLASTSGDEQFF
>TRBJ2-5|.|few|TRBV7-6
TGTGCCAGCAGCATACAGGCTACTGTACAAGAGACCCAGTACTTC
CASSIQATVQETQYF
>TRBJ2-5|TRBD2|.|TRBV5-5
TGTGCCAGCAGCTTGTTGAGCGGGAGGGCCGAGGAGACCCAGTACTTC
CASSLLSGRAEETQYF
>TRBJ2-1|.|.|TRBV4-1
TGCGCCAGCAGCCAAGATAGGGTAGCGGTTTACAATGAGCAGTTCTTC
CASSQDRVAVYNEQFF
>TRBJ1-1|TRBD1|.|TRBV28
TGTGCCAGCAGTACCTCCGGGACAGGGCCTGAAGCTTTCTTT
CASSTSGTGPEAFF
>TRBJ1-2|.|.|TRBV6-5
TGTGCCAGCAGTTACTCCGCAGGACATCCTGCTGGCTACACCTTC
CASSYSAGHPAGYTF
>TRBJ2-3|.|.|TRBV7-2
TGTGCCAGCAGCTCAGATAGAGGACTCACAGATACGCAGTATTTT
CASSSDRGLTDTQYF
>TRBJ2-1|TRBD1|.|TRBV24-1
TGTGCCACCAGTGATTCCTACAGGGGGAAATTTGATGAGCAGTTCTTC
CATSDSYRGKFDEQFF
>TRBJ2-5|TRBD2|few|TRBV18
TGTGCCAGCTCAACTAGGACTAGCGGGGAAGAGACCCAGTACTTC
CASSTRTSGEETQYF
>TRBJ2-5|TRBD1|.|TRBV7-2
TGTGCCAGCAGCTCTTCCGGGACAGGGGTTCGGGAGACCCAGTACTTC
CASSSSGTGVRETQYF
>TRBJ2-7|TRBD2|.|TRBV4-2
TGTGCCAGCAGCCAAGAAGGGACACCGGGACTAGCGGGTATCTACGAGCAGTACTTC
CASSQEGTPGLAGIYEQYF
>TRBJ2-3|TRBD1|.|TRBV20-1
TGCAGTGCTGGACAGGGGGATACGCAGTATTTT
CSAGQGDTQYF
>TRBJ2-1|TRBD2|.|TRBV18
TGTGCCACTTCGGCTCTGCGGGGGGGGAATGAGCAGTTCTTC
CATSALRGGNEQFF